This TCR beta chain stems from a study of OX40 agonist ivuxolimab in advanced cancers. CDR3 length: 16 residues. Germline V gives CDR1 SGHRS, CDR2 YFSETQ. The V segment lost 4 bases and the J segment 3 bases; nucleotides outside the gene matches: 10. The data were produced by immunoSEQ multiplex PCR, yet TCRdb's version contains in-frame clones alone and is incomplete. The table records some 98,000 clones, about 80% of them present only once. Sequences were derived from CD4+ or CD8+ T cells sorted from blood, sampled in a trial of the OX40 agonist ivuxolimab. This sequence originates from an adult with an advanced solid tumor such as melanoma, head and neck, liver or kidney cancer. The gene calls are TRBV5-1 and TRBJ2-1; 7 bases are a match to TRBD1. The CDR3 loop is CASSGNLGGLYNEQFF. In DNA, the CDR3 is TGCGCCAGCAGCGGGAACTTAGGGGGCCTCTACAATGAGCAGTTCTTC. Full variable domain (outside the CDR3, taken from reference TRBV5-1 and TRBJ2-1): KAGVTQTPRYLIKTRGQQVTLSCSPISGHRSVSWYQQTPGQGLQFLFEYFSETQRNKGNFPGRFSGRQFSNSRSEMNVSTLELGDSALYLCASSGNLGGLYNEQFFGPGTRLTVL.